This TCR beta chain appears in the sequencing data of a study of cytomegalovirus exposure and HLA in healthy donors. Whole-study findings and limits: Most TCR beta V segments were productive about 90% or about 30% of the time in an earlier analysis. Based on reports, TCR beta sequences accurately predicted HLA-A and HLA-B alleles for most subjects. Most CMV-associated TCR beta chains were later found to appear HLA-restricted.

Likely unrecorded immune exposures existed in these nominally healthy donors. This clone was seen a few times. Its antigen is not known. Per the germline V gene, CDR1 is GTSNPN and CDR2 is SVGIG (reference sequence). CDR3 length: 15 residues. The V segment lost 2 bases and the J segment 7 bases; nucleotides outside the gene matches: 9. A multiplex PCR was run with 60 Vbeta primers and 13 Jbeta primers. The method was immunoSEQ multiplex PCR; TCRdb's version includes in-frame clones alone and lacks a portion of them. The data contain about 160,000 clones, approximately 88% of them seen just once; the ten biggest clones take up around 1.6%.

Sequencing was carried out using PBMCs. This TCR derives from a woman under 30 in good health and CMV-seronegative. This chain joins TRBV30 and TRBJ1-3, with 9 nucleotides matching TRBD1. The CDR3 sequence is CAWSLGQGIRNTIYF. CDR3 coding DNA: TGTGCCTGGAGTTTGGGACAGGGTATAAGGAACACCATATATTTT. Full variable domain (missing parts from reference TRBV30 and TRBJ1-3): SQTIHQWPATLVQPVGSPLSLECTVEGTSNPNLYWYRQAAGRGLQLLFYSVGIGQISSEVPQNLSASRPQDRQFILSSKKLLLSDSGFYLCAWSLGQGIRNTIYFGEGSWLTVV.